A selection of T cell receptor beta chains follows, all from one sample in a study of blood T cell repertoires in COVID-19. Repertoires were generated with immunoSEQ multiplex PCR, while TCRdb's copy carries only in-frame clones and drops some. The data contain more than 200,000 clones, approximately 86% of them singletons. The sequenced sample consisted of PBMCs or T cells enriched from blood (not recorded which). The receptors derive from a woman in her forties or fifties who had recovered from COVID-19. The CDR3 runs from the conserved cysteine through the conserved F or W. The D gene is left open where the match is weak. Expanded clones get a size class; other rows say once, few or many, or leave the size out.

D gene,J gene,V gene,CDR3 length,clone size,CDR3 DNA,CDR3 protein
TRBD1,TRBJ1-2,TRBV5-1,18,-,TGCGCCAGCAGCGGGAGAGAGTTGGGACAGGTAGAGGACTATGGCTACACCTTC,CASSGRELGQVEDYGYTF
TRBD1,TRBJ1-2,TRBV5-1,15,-,TGCGCCAGCAGCGAGGACAGGGGGGACCACTATGGCTACACCTTC,CASSEDRGDHYGYTF
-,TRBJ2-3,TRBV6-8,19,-,TGTGCCAGCAGCGGGACAAATAACGACGGGACGACCCGCACAGATACGCAGTATTTT,CASSGTNNDGTTRTDTQYF
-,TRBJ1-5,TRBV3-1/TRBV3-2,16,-,TGTGCCAGCAGCCAAGGCCGCTATACCCCCAATCAGCCCCAGCATTTT,CASSQGRYTPNQPQHF
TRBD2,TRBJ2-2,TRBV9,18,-,TGTGCCAGCAGCGTAGGCGGACTAGCGGGGGCGAGGAGCGGGGAGCTGTTTTTT,CASSVGGLAGARSGELFF
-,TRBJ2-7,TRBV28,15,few,TGTGCCAGCAGTTACAGCCTTTCAAGCTCCTACGAGCAGTACTTC,CASSYSLSSSYEQYF
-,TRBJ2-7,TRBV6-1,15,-,TGTGCCAGCAGTGAAAGGGGGGGGAATATTTACGAGCAGTACTTC,CASSERGGNIYEQYF
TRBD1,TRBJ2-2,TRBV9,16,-,TGTGCCAGCAGCGCCTTACCCGGGACAGTCACCGGGGAGCTGTTTTTT,CASSALPGTVTGELFF
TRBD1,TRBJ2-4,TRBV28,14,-,TGTGCCACCATGCGGGACAGGCGGAAAAACATTCAGTACTTC,CATMRDRRKNIQYF
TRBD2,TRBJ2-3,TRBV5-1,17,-,TGCGCCAGCAGCTTGGGGGGGACTAGCGGAGGCACAGATACGCAGTATTTT,CASSLGGTSGGTDTQYF
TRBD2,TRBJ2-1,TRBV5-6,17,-,TGTGCCAGCAGCGAGAGGGGGACTAGCGGAGGGAGGAATGAGCAGTTCTTC,CASSERGTSGGRNEQFF
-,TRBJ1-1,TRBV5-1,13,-,TGCGCCAGCAGCGGGGTGCCGGGGGATGAAGCTTTCTTT,CASSGVPGDEAFF
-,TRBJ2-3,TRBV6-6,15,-,TGTGCCAGCAGAGGGACAGCGGGAGTAGGGGATACGCAGTATTTT,CASRGTAGVGDTQYF
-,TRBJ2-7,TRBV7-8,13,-,TGTGCCAGCAGCTTAGGTGGCGGGTACGAGCAGTACTTC,CASSLGGGYEQYF
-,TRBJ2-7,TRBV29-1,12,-,TGCAGCGTTGAAGTGGGCAGCACCGAGCAGTACTTC,CSVEVGSTEQYF
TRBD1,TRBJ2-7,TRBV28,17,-,TGTGCCAGCAGTTTACCCTCCTTCCGGGACAGATCCTACGAGCAGTACTTC,CASSLPSFRDRSYEQYF
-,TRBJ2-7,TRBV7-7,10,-,TGTGCTAGGAGAAATTACGAGCAGTACTTC,CARRNYEQYF
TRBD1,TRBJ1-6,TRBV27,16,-,TGTGCCAGCAGGCGACAGGGGGCGGATAATCGTTCACCCCTCCACTTT,CASRRQGADNRSPLHF
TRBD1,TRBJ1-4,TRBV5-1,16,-,TGCGCCAGCAGCTCTCACAGGGGGCAGGCTAATGAAAAACTGTTTTTT,CASSSHRGQANEKLFF
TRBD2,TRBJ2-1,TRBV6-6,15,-,TGTGCCAGCAGAACCGGGACTAGCGTCGGCAATGAGCAGTTCTTC,CASRTGTSVGNEQFF
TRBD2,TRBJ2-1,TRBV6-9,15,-,TGTGCCAGCAGTTCTGGGAGGGCCGGAGGTAATGAGCAGTTCTTC,CASSSGRAGGNEQFF
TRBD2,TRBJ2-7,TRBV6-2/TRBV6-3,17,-,TGTGCCAGCAGTCCCTATCCAGGGACTAGCGTCTCCTACGAGCAGTACTTC,CASSPYPGTSVSYEQYF
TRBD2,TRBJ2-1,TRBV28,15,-,TGTGCCAGCAGTCAAGCGGGAGCTACGTACAATGAGCAGTTCTTC,CASSQAGATYNEQFF
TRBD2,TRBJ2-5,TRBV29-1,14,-,TGCAGCGTCGTTCCGGGAGGGGCTATGGAGACCCAGTACTTC,CSVVPGGAMETQYF
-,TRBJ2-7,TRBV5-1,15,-,TGCGCCAGCAGCTTCGCCGGACAAAATTCCTACGAGCAGTACTTC,CASSFAGQNSYEQYF
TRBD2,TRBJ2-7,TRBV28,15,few,TGTGCCAGCGGATCCCGAGGACTAGACGGCCACGAGCAGTACTTC,CASGSRGLDGHEQYF
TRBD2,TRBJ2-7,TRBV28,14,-,TGTGCCAGCAGTTCAAGGGACTACCGAAACAAGCAGTACTTC,CASSSRDYRNKQYF
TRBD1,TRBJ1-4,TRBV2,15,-,TGTGCCAGCAAAGGCCGGGACAGAGATAATGAAAAACTGTTTTTT,CASKGRDRDNEKLFF
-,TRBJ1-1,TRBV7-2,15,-,TGTGCCAGCAGCTTATTCGGCAGGGGAAACACTGAAGCTTTCTTT,CASSLFGRGNTEAFF
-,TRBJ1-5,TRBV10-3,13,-,TGTGCCATCAGTGATGACAACAATCAGCCCCAGCATTTT,CAISDDNNQPQHF
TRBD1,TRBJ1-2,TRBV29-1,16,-,TGCAGCGTTGACAGAGGAGACAGGGCACGTCGGGATGGCTACACCTTC,CSVDRGDRARRDGYTF
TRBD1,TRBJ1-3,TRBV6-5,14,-,TGTGCCAGCAGGGACAGGCCATCTGGAAACACCATATATTTT,CASRDRPSGNTIYF
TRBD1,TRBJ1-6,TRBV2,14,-,TGTGCCAGCAGTGTCGGACAGGTAGATTCACCCCTCCACTTT,CASSVGQVDSPLHF
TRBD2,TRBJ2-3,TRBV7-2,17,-,TGTGCCAGCAGCTTCGACCGCGGGAGGCGTAGCACAGATACGCAGTATTTT,CASSFDRGRRSTDTQYF
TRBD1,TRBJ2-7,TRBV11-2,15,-,TGTGCCAGCAGCGCCGCCGGGACAGGGGCCTACGAGCAGTACTTC,CASSAAGTGAYEQYF
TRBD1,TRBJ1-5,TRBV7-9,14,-,TGTGCCAGCAGCTTGACAGGGGCGAATCAGCCCCAGCATTTT,CASSLTGANQPQHF
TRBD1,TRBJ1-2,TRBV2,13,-,TGTGCCAGCAGCGGGGACAGTAACTATGGCTACACCTTC,CASSGDSNYGYTF